This T cell receptor (beta chain) came from a study of regulatory T cells in long-lasting Graves disease. Specified time point: newly diagnosed GD, antithyroid drugs for less than 3 months. Extracted RNA from PBMCs served as the source of the TCR library. J was trimmed by 8 bases and V by 4 bases; bases with no gene match: 6. Germline CDR1 is SGHNT and CDR2 is YYREEE (reference sequence). The CDR3 totals 14 residues. Researchers made TCR beta libraries by using iRepertoire HTBI primers and running Arm-PCR on CDR3 regions. Via MiXCR, TCRdb re-called the multiplex PCR reads, giving one row per CDR3 protein. The sample yields roughly 500,000 distinct CDR3 sequences, roughly 13% seen once. The sample holds many counts of this clonotype. The same sample was also studied in work on T cells in Graves' hyperthyroidism and ophthalmopathy.

This clonotype originated in a man aged 30 to 45 with Graves disease. Sequenced material: peripheral blood mononuclear cells (PBMCs), taken at new diagnosis, from a patient treated with antithyroid drugs. The V and J genes are TRBV5-4 and TRBJ2-1, with 10 bases lining up with TRBD2. This CDR3 is CASSRGLAVDEQFF. For the CDR3, the DNA is TGTGCCAGCAGCCGCGGACTAGCGGTAGATGAGCAGTTCTTC.